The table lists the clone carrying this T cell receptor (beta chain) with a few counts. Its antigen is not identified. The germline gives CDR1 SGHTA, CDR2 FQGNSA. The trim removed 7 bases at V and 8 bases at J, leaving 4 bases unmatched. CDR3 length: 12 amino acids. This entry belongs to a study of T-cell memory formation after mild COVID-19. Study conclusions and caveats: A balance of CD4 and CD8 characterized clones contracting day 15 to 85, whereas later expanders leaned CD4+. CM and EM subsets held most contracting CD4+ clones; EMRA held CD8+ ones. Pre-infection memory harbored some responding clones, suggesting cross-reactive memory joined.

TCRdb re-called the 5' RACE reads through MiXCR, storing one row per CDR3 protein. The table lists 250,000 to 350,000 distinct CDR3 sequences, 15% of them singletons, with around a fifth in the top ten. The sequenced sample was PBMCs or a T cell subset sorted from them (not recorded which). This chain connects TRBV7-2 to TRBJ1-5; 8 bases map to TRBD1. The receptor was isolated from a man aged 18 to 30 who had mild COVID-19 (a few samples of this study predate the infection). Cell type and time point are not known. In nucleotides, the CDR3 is TGTGCCAGCACAACGACAGGGGAGCCCCAGCATTTT. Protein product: CASTTTGEPQHF.